The clone carrying this T cell receptor beta chain was seen a few times. Its antigen is still unknown. For TCRbeta, the library was prepared with unique molecular identifiers. TCRdb fed the PCR reads into MiXCR, producing one record per CDR3 protein. Seen here are over 150,000 distinct CDR3 sequences, 6.6% observed once, and the top ten hold 4.5% to 6.5%. These data originate in a study of T-cell reconstitution after alpha-beta-depleted transplantation in children. Study-wide findings and caveats: The high TCRbeta diversity at day 60 in some patients came from surviving recipient T cells and thymic progenitors. Once a year had passed after transplant, T-cell counts and diversity came mostly from newly produced T cells. Roughly two months post-transplant, alpha-beta T cells reportedly originated from several hundred graft clones that had expanded.

Germline values: CDR1 LNHNV, CDR2 YYDKDF (reference sequence). V lost 5 bases and J lost 5, with 18 bases in between. The CDR3 consists of 16 residues. The TCR was taken from a boy aged 2-9 years with acute lymphoblastic leukemia, due to receive a stem cell transplant. The rearrangement joins TRBV15 to TRBJ2-2, with D perhaps being TRBD1 or TRBD2 (5 bases each). Sequenced material: PBMCs, taken before TCRalphabeta/CD19-depleted stem cell transplant. CDR3 DNA: TGTGCCACCAGCCGAGGGACGCGACAAGCAACCGGGGAGCTGTTTTTT. Its translation is CATSRGTRQATGELFF.